This passage covers 21 T cell receptor beta chains from one sample sequenced in a study of blood T cell repertoires in COVID-19. TCRdb's copy holds only in-frame clones and misses some; the assay was immunoSEQ multiplex PCR. This table has roughly 120,000 clones, about 90% appearing once. The sample was peripheral blood. These receptors were taken from a man in his forties or fifties with COVID-19, enrolled during active disease.

The gene calls are TRBV18 and TRBJ2-1; 7 bases fit TRBD1. The CDR3 totals 16 residues. The J segment lost 5 bases and the V segment lost 2 bases, leaving 9 bases of the junction unmatched. CDR1 is KGHSH and CDR2 is LQKENI in the germline V gene. The CDR3 DNA is TGTGCCAGCTCACCATCTCAAAGGACAGGCGACAATGAGCAGTTCTTC. It encodes CASSPSQRTGDNEQFF.

The chain joins TRBV5-6 to TRBJ2-5, with 11 bases aligning to TRBD1. Trimming took 5 bases from V and 5 from J; bases not matched to a gene: 8. The CDR3 is made up of 15 amino acids. Germline CDR1 and CDR2: SGHDT and YYEEEE. The CDR3 protein is CASSTGTGGMETQYF. DNA of the CDR3: TGTGCCAGCAGTACCGGGACAGGGGGGATGGAGACCCAGTACTTC.

As DNA, the CDR3 is TGTGCCTGGAGTGTACAGGGGGTAGTCGGTCAGCCCCAGCATTTT. Translated, it gives CAWSVQGVVGQPQHF. V gene TRBV30 combines with J gene TRBJ1-5; 8 bases line up with TRBD1. Germline V gene data show CDR1 as GTSNPN and CDR2 as SVGIG (reference sequence). This CDR3 comprises 15 residues. V was pared by 0 bases and J by 6 bases, with 7 bases of the junction left unmatched. Drawing the rest from reference TRBV30 and TRBJ1-5, the complete variable domain is SQTIHQWPATLVQPVGSPLSLECTVEGTSNPNLYWYRQAAGRGLQLLFYSVGIGQISSEVPQNLSASRPQDRQFILSSKKLLLSDSGFYLCAWSVQGVVGQPQHFGDGTRLSIL.

The rearrangement links TRBV5-1 to TRBJ1-2, with D possibly being TRBD1 (5 bases). CDR1 is SGHRS, CDR2 YFSETQ, per germline. The CDR3 is made up of 14 amino acids. V was trimmed by 7 bases and J by 5 bases, leaving 18 bases between them. The CDR3 sequence is CASSPVSGGYGYTF. CDR3 bases: TGCGCCAGCTCCCCTGTGTCGGGGGGTTATGGCTACACCTTC.

This clone was observed once. The chain is built from TRBV5-4 and TRBJ2-1; possible D gene TRBD1, 5 bases. Germline V CDR1 and CDR2: SGHNT, YYREEE (reference sequence). With 6 bases removed from V and 0 bases from J, the gap between germline ends came to 13 bases. The CDR3 is 15 residues long. The CDR3 sequence: CASTETAISYNEQFF. CDR3 coding DNA: TGTGCCAGCACCGAGACAGCCATCTCCTACAATGAGCAGTTCTTC.

This clone showed up just once. The genes are TRBV5-1 and TRBJ1-5, with TRBD1 as a possible D gene (6 bases). The germline CDR1 and CDR2 sequences are SGHRS and YFSETQ. With 4 bases removed from V and 7 bases from J, the gap between germline ends came to 15 bases. The CDR3 is 14 residues long. CDR3 residues: CASSPQGGGQPQHF. CDR3 DNA sequence: TGCGCCAGCAGCCCACAGGGAGGGGGACAGCCCCAGCATTTT.

The chain uses TRBV9 and TRBJ1-2; TRBD1 agrees at 7 bases. The germline CDR1 and CDR2 sequences are SGDLS and YYNGEE. This CDR3 spans 15 amino acids. V gave up 4 bases and J gave up 1 base; unmatched junction bases: 7. CDR3 in amino acids: CASSKGQGVNYGYTF. CDR3 nucleotide sequence: TGTGCCAGCAGCAAAGGGCAGGGGGTTAACTATGGCTACACCTTC.

CDR3 bases: TGTGCCAGCAGTTCCGTAGCGGGTCGGCCACGCTCCTACAATGAGCAGTTCTTC. This encodes CASSSVAGRPRSYNEQFF. This chain connects TRBV6-2 or TRBV6-3 to TRBJ2-1, with 7 bases identical to TRBD2. The CDR3 spans 18 residues. The ends lost 4 bases at V and 0 bases at J; junction bases unmatched: 12. Germline V lookup: CDR1 MNHEY, CDR2 SVGEGT.

The V gene is TRBV19, the J gene TRBJ2-2, with 15 bases lining up with TRBD2. There are 16 residues in the CDR3. J lost 4 bases, V lost 7 bases, and 4 bases had no gene match. CDR1 LNHDA and CDR2 SQIVND come from the germline V gene (reference sequence). CDR3: CASIRTSGRGTGELFF. CDR3 DNA: TGTGCCAGTATTAGGACTAGCGGGAGGGGCACCGGGGAGCTGTTTTTT.

In nucleotides, the CDR3 is TGTGCCAGCAGCGTAGAAGCGGCCTCCTACAATGAGCAGTTCTTC. Its translation is CASSVEAASYNEQFF. This chain connects TRBV9 to TRBJ2-1, with a possible D match to TRBD2 (5 bases). Germline loops: CDR1 SGDLS, CDR2 YYNGEE. V gave up 0 bases and J gave up 0 bases, with 7 bases separating them. The length of the CDR3 is 15 residues.

This rearrangement joins TRBV14 to TRBJ2-1, with TRBD1 matching over 9 bases. CDR1 and CDR2 from the germline V gene are SGHDN and FVKESK. CDR3 length: 14 amino acids. V trimming: 4 bases; J trimming: 7 bases; junction bases outside the gene matches: 5. CDR3 in DNA: TGTGCCAGCAGCCGGGGACAGGGTGGGAATGAGCAGTTCTTC. This encodes CASSRGQGGNEQFF.

The V and J genes are TRBV19 and TRBJ2-2, with TRBD2 matching over 11 bases. The germline CDR1 and CDR2 sequences are LNHDA and SQIVND (reference sequence). The CDR3 extends over 19 amino acids. The ends lost 6 bases at V and 4 bases at J; junction bases unmatched: 16. CDR3 amino acids: CASRLSLLAGVTGTGELFF. The CDR3 DNA sequence: TGTGCCAGTAGACTCTCCCTACTAGCGGGAGTGACGGGCACCGGGGAGCTGTTTTTT.

CDR3 sequence (DNA): TGTGCCAGCAGCAAGAGGGTAGCGGGCAGCTCCTACGAGCAGTACGTC. Amino acids: CASSKRVAGSSYEQYV. The J gene is TRBJ2-7, the V gene TRBV21-1; TRBD2 is taken as the D call from the table, unchecked against the DNA. TRBV21-1 is a recognized pseudogene. The CDR3 extends over 16 amino acids.

The rearrangement uses TRBV29-1 and TRBJ1-1; 10 bases align to TRBD1. Unmatched junction bases numbered 7, after V lost 1 base and J lost 5 bases. CDR1 SQVTM and CDR2 ANQGSEA come from the germline V gene. CDR3 length: 15 amino acids. Written as DNA, the CDR3 is TGCAGCGTTGAAGGTACGGGACAGGGGAGAACTGAAGCTTTCTTT. Translation: CSVEGTGQGRTEAFF.

The V and J genes are TRBV29-1 and TRBJ2-3; 10 positions agree with TRBD2. CDR3 size: 15 residues. The V gene's germline CDR1 is SQVTM and CDR2 ANQGSEA. J gave up 5 bases and V 1 base, and 6 bases lay outside the gene matches. The CDR3 DNA reads as TGCAGCGTTGAAGGGGGAGCGGGAGGGAGAGATACGCAGTATTTT. Translating it yields CSVEGGAGGRDTQYF.

In its sample, this clone was seen once. The chain uses TRBV19 and TRBJ2-4, with D perhaps TRBD2 (6 bases). Germline CDR1 LNHDA, CDR2 SQIVND (reference sequence). The V end lost 3 bases, the J end lost 7 bases, and 13 bases lay between the germline ends. The CDR3 has 14 amino acids. The CDR3 DNA is TGTGCCAGTAGTATCAGGACGGGAGTGAACATTCAGTACTTC. Protein: CASSIRTGVNIQYF.

This chain joins TRBV5-1 and TRBJ1-1, with a weak D call TRBD1 (6 bases). The germline CDR1 and CDR2 sequences are SGHRS and YFSETQ. The V gene lost 2 bases and the J gene lost 1 base, with 12 bases spanning the gap. This CDR3 has 15 amino acids. The DNA of the CDR3 is TGCGCCAGCAGCTTACAGGGTAGGGCGAACACTGAAGCTTTCTTT. This translates into CASSLQGRANTEAFF.

Turning to this clone: This CDR3 is also generated by other DNA sequences in the sample. The chain joins TRBV9 to TRBJ2-1; 10 positions agree with TRBD2. The CDR3 loop spans 16 amino acids. The junction had 2 bases not matched to a gene; V was cut back by 0 bases and J by 2 bases. Germline V gene lookup returns CDR1 SGDLS and CDR2 YYNGEE. The CDR3, as DNA: TGTGCCAGCAGCGTAGGGCTAGCGGGGGCCTACAATGAGCAGTTCTTC. Translated: CASSVGLAGAYNEQFF.

This chain connects TRBV5-1 to TRBJ1-1; the D gene is possibly TRBD1 (5 bases). Germline V CDR1 and CDR2: SGHRS, YFSETQ. The germline V and J ends were trimmed by 3 bases and 1 base, with 10 bases remaining between them. The CDR3 sequence is 14 residues long. Written as DNA, the CDR3 is TGCGCCAGCAGCTCGGGACTCCAGAACACTGAAGCTTTCTTT. It yields the protein CASSSGLQNTEAFF.

This chain joins TRBV25-1 and TRBJ2-1; no clear D gene. Trimming took off 5 bases at V and 0 bases at J, with 11 bases between the two ends. This CDR3 is built from 15 residues. Germline CDR1 reads MGHDK; CDR2 reads SYGVNS. The CDR3 DNA reads TGTGCCAGCAGTCCCAGACTGGGCTCCTACAATGAGCAGTTCTTC. Its translation is CASSPRLGSYNEQFF. Drawing the rest from reference TRBV25-1 and TRBJ2-1, the complete variable domain is EADIYQTPRYLVIGTGKKITLECSQTMGHDKMYWYQQDPGMELHLIHYSYGVNSTEKGDLSSESTVSRIRTEHFPLTLESARPSHTSQYLCASSPRLGSYNEQFFGPGTRLTVL.

The chain employs TRBV27 and TRBJ2-5, with 11 bases fitting TRBD2. Per the germline V gene, CDR1 is MNHEY and CDR2 is SMNVEV (reference sequence). V shed 4 bases, J shed 5 bases, and the junction held 9 bases outside the gene matches. The CDR3 has 16 amino acids. CDR3 region: CASSSIAGGLSETQYF. The CDR3 region has the DNA TGTGCCAGCAGTTCCATAGCGGGAGGGCTGTCGGAGACCCAGTACTTC.